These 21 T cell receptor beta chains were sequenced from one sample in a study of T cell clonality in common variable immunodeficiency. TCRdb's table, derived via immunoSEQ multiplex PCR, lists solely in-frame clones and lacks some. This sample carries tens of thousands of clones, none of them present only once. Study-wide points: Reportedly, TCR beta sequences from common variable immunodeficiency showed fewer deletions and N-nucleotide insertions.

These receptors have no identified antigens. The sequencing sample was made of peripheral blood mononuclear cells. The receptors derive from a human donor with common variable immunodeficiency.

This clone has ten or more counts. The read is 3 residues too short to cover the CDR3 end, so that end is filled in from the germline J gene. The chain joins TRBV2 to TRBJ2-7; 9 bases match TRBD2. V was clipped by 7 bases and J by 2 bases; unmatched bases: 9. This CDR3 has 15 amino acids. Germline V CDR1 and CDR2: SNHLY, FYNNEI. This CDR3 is CASTKTSGVPYEQYF. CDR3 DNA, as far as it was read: TGTGCCAGCACTAAGACTAGCGGCGTTCCCTACGAG.

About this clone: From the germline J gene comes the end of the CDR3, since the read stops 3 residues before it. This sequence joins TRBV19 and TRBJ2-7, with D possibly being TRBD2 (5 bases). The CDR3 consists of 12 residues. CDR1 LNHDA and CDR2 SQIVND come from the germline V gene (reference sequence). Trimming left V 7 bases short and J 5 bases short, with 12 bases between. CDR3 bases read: TGTGCCAGTACTAGCAGGAAAAACGAG. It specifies CASTSRKNE. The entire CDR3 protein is CASTSRKNEQYF.

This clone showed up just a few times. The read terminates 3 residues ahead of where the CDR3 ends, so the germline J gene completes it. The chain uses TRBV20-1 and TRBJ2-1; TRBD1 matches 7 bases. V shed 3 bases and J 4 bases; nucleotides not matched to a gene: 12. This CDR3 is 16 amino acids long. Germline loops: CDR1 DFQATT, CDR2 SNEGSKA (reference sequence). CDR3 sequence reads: CSASLTGDGSYNEQFF. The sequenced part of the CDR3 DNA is TGCAGTGCTAGTTTAACAGGGGATGGGTCTTACAATGAG.

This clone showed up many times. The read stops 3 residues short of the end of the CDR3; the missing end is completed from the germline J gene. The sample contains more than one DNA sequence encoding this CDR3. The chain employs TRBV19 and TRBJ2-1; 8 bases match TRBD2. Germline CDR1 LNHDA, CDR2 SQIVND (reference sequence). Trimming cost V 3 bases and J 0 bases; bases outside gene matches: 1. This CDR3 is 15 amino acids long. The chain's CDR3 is CASSIGGGSYNEQFF. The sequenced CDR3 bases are TGTGCCAGTAGTATCGGGGGGGGCTCCTACAATGAG.

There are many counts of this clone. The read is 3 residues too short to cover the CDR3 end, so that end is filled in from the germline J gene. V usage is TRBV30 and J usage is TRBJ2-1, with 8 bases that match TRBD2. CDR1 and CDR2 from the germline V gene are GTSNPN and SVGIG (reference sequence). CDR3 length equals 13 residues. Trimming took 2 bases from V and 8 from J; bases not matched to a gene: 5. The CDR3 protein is CAWSPAGADEQFF. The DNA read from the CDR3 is TGTGCCTGGAGTCCAGCGGGGGCTGATGAG.

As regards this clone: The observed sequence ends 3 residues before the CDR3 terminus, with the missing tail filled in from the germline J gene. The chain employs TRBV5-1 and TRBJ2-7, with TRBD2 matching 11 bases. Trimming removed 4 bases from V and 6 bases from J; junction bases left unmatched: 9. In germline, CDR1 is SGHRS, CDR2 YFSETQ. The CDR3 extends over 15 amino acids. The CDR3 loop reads CASSILAGGPAEQYF. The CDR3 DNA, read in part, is TGCGCCAGCAGCATCCTAGCGGGGGGTCCCGCCGAG.

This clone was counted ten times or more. The CDR3 DNA, read in part, is TGCAGTGCTAGTGAAGCGGGAGAGGGAGATACG. It encodes CSASEAGEGDT. The full CDR3 sequence reads CSASEAGEGDTQYF. J is TRBJ2-3 and V is TRBV20-1, with 8 bases that match TRBD2. The read gets to within 3 residues of the CDR3 end, and the germline J gene fills in the rest. V dropped 3 bases and J dropped 5; count of bases not matched to a gene: 7. The germline gives CDR1 DFQATT, CDR2 SNEGSKA (reference sequence). This CDR3 has 14 residues.

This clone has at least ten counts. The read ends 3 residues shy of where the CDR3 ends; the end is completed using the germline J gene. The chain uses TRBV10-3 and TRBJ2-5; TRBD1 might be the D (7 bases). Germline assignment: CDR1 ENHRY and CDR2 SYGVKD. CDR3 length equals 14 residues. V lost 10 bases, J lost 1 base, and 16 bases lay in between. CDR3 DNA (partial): TGTGCCACTGCCAGGCAGGGGGGCCAAGAGACC. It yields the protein CATARQGGQET. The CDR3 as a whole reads CATARQGGQETQYF.

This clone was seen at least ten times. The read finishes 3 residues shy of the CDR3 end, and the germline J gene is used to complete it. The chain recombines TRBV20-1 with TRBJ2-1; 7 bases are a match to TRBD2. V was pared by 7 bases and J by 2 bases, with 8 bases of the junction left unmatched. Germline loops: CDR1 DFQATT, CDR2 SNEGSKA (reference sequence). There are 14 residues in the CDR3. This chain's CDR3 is CSGDGGSPYNEQFF. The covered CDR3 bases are TGCAGTGGGGATGGCGGGAGTCCCTACAATGAG.

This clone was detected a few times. The covered CDR3 bases are TGTGCCAGCAGCTTAGTCGGGACAGGTCGTGGAGAAGAGACC. Translating gives CASSLVGTGRGEET. The entire CDR3 protein reads CASSLVGTGRGEETQYF. The chain links TRBV7-8 to TRBJ2-5; 8 nucleotides agree with TRBD1. Read coverage stops 3 residues before the CDR3 terminus; the germline J gene supplies the remainder. CDR3 size: 17 residues. Germline V gene sequence: CDR1 SGHVS, CDR2 FQNEAQ. V gave up 1 base and J gave up 3 bases; unmatched junction bases: 10.

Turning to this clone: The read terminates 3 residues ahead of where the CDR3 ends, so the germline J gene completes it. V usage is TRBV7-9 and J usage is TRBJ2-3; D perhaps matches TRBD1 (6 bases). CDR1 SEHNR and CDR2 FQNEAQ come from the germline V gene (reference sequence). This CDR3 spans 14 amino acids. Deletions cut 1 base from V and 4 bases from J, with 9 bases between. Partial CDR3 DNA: TGTGCCAGCAGCTTAGACAGGGCTGCAGATACG. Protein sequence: CASSLDRAADT. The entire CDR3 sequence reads CASSLDRAADTQYF.

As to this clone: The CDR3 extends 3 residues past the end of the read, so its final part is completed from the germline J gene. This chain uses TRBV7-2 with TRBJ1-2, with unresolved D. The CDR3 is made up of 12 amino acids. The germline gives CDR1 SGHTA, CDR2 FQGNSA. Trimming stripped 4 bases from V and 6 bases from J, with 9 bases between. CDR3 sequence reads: CASSSNFHGYTF. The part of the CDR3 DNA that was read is TGTGCCAGCAGCTCTAATTTTCATGGC.

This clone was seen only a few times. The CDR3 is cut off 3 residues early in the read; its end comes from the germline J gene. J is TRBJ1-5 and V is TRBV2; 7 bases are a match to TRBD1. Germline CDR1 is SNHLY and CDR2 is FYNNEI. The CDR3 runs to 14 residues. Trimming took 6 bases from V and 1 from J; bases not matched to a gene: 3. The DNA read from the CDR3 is TGTGCCAGCAGCCAGACAGGGAGCAATCAGCCC. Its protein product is CASSQTGSNQP. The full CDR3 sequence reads CASSQTGSNQPQHF. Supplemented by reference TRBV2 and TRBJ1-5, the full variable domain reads EPEVTQTPSHQVTQMGQEVILRCVPISNHLYFYWYRQILGQKVEFLVSFYNNEISEKSEIFDDQFSVERPDGSNFTLKIRSTKLEDSAMYFCASSQTGSNQPQHFGDGTRLSIL.

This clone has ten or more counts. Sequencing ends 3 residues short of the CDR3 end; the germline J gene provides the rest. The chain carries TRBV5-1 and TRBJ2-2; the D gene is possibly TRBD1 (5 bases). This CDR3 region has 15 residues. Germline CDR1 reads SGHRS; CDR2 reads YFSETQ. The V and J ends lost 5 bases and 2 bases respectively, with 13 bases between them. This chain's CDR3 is CASSFDSPNTGELFF. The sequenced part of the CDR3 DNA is TGCGCCAGCAGTTTTGACAGCCCTAACACCGGGGAG.

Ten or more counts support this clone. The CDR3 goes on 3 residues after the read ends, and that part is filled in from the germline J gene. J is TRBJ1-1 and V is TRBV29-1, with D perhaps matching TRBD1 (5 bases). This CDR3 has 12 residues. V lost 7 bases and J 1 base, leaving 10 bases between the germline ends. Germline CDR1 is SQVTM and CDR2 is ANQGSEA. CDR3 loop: CSASTANTEAFF. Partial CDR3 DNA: TGCAGCGCTTCGACAGCGAACACTGAA.

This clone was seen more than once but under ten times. The DNA read from the CDR3 is TGCGCCAGCAGCTTTCGCCAGGGGGACTATGGC. It encodes CASSFRQGDYG. The CDR3, in full, reads CASSFRQGDYGYTF. The chain is built from TRBV5-1 and TRBJ1-2, with TRBD1 identical over 7 bases. The sequence runs out 3 residues before the end of the CDR3; the remainder is reconstructed from the germline J gene. The germline gives CDR1 SGHRS, CDR2 YFSETQ. The CDR3 is 14 residues long. Trimming took 2 bases from V and 3 from J; bases not matched to a gene: 4.

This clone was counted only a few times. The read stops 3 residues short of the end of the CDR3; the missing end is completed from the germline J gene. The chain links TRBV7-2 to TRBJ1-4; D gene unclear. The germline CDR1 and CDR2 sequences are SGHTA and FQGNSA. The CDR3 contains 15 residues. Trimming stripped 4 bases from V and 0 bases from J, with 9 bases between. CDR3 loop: CASSSTWATNEKLFF. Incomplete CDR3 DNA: TGTGCCAGCAGCTCGACTTGGGCAACTAATGAAAAA.

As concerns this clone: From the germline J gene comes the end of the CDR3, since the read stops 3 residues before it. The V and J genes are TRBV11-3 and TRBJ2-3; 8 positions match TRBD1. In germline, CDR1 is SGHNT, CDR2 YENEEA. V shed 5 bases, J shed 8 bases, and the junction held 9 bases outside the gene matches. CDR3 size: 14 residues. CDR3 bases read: TGTGCCAGCAGCCCAGGACAGGGTCGGATTACG. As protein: CASSPGQGRIT. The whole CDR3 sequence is CASSPGQGRITQYF.

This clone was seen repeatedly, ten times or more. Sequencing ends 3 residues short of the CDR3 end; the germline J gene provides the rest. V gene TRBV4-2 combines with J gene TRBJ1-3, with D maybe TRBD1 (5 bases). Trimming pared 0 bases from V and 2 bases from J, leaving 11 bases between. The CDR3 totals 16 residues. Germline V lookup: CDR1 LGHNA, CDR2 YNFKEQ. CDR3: CASSQDLRGPGNTIYF. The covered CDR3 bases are TGTGCCAGCAGCCAAGATTTAAGGGGCCCTGGAAACACC.

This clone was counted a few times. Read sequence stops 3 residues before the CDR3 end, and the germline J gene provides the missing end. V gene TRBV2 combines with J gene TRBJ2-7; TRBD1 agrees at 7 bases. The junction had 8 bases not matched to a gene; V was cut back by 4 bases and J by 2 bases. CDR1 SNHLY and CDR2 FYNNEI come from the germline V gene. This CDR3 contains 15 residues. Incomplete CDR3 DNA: TGTGCCAGCAGTGCCGGGACAGCAGCAACCTACGAG. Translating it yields CASSAGTAATYE. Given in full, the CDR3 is CASSAGTAATYEQYF.

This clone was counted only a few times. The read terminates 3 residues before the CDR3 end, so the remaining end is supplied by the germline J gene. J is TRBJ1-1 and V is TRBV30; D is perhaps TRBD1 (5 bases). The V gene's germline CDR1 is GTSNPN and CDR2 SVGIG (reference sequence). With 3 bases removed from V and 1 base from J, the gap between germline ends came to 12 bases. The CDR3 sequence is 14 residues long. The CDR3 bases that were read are TGTGCCTGGAGGGGGCTAGGTCGGAACACTGAA. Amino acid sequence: CAWRGLGRNTE. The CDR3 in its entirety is CAWRGLGRNTEAFF.